This T cell receptor beta chain came from a study of cytomegalovirus exposure and HLA in healthy donors. Some clones are missing from TCRdb's copy, which holds only in-frame ones; the method was immunoSEQ multiplex PCR. This table has approximately 130,000 clones, around 85% appearing once. V shed 0 bases, J shed 2 bases, and the junction held 9 bases outside the gene matches. Germline V gene data show CDR1 as SGDLS and CDR2 as YYNGEE. CDR3 length: 18 residues. The source of this sequence is a woman under 40 in good health and CMV-seronegative. This rearrangement joins TRBV9 to TRBJ2-3, with 10 bases that match TRBD1. Sequencing was done on a sample of PBMCs. The CDR3 protein is CASSVAPSTGGTTDTQYF. Here the CDR3 DNA reads TGTGCCAGCAGCGTAGCCCCGTCGACAGGGGGCACCACAGATACGCAGTATTTT.